These T cell receptor beta chains were read from a single sample in a study of cytomegalovirus exposure and HLA in healthy donors. The repertoire was sequenced with immunoSEQ multiplex PCR; TCRdb's copy has only in-frame clones and lacks some. The table records around 85,000 clones, 80% of them present only once. Material: PBMCs. These receptors were collected from a woman in her forties or fifties in good health and CMV-seropositive. CDR3s leave out the opening cysteine and the closing phenylalanine or tryptophan. Size is stated for part of the rows, as once, few or many counts, or as a class when the clone is expanded.

clone_size v_call cdr3_aa
NA TRBV27 ASSLLSTDTQY
NA TRBV7-8 ASSLVGVHYGYT
NA TRBV7-8 ASSSRVDTQY
NA TRBV18 ASSPAGENEQF
NA TRBV4-1 ASSLLPFTSGRRF
NA TRBV5-1 ATRPGGLNEQF
NA TRBV11-2 ASSLAGTDTQY
few TRBV9 ASSPSAGYTGELF
NA TRBV7-9 ASSPGIKQETQY
NA TRBV27 ASSLTRRGGEKLF
NA TRBV5-6 ASSSTGHASYEQF
NA TRBV2 ASSQGARGTDTQY
NA TRBV27 ASSSTWTGGRYT
NA TRBV6-1 ASSATEGNIQY
NA TRBV6-1 ASSPQKAGNQPQH
NA TRBV6-1 ASSEVRQGDQPQH
NA TRBV30 AWSDRGNIETQY
once TRBV10-3 AISEGRGQGF
NA TRBV11-3 ASRSESGRLDNEQF
once TRBV5-1 GSSLAGVSYNEQF
few TRBV30 AWSARGIQETQY
NA TRBV20-1 SARQDETQY
NA TRBV7-3 ASSLHGGGTYEQY
NA TRBV10-1 ASSEAASGKVAYEQF
NA TRBV9 ASSRRGGGAYNEQF
NA TRBV18 ASHPRNTGELF
NA TRBV4-1 ASSSLGAKENTIY
NA TRBV2 ATRGRGTYGYT
NA TRBV30 AWNRAHEQY
once TRBV5-1 ASSLNTDTEAF
NA TRBV6-5 ASSYGIRDTHYGYT
NA TRBV6-6 ASSNQKVNYGYT
NA TRBV7-3 ASSLRGGLTEAF
NA TRBV19 ASSSSVTDTQY
few TRBV5-6 ASSLAGNEQF
NA TRBV30 AWSRVGQPQH
NA TRBV19 ASSMGQNRGEAF
few TRBV5-1 ASTTSGQGGNTEAF
NA TRBV13 ASSLSGYGYNSPLH
NA TRBV6-5 ASSDSEFSEQY
NA TRBV27 ASKTGAETQY
NA TRBV20-1 SARLVYGYT